This paragraph reports one T cell receptor (beta chain). What this receptor recognizes is not known. The input lacks base qualities; no much larger clone sits a single base away. This sample is part of a study of blood T cells in healthy people across ages (dated by TCRdb to between 2014 and 2016). Some background on the complete study: In model experiments, roughly one uniquely barcoded TCR beta cDNA molecule per two T cells was captured by template switching. For two donors (one aged 18 to 30 and one aged 80 or older), the study analyzed two additional independent replicas of 1 million unique cDNA reads from the same blood draw. To avoid experimental bias, donors of different ages were spread randomly across the sequencing lanes. The study measured age-related changes in TCR beta repertoire diversity using deep sequencing normalized with unique cDNA molecular identifiers. The donors were split into four age groups: young (average around 15 years), middle-aged (around 37), aged (62) and long-lived (roughly 77). Summary of the overall study and its limitations: Estimates of total diversity based on one million sequenced T cells were regarded as lower bounds and as underestimates. Compared with the aged group, the long-lived group had more naive CD4+ T cells, fewer expanded clones and increased TCR diversity, a pattern suggesting age selection. Because profiling used bulk unsorted PBMCs, naive and antigen-experienced compartments could not be compared conclusively. As age increased, observed TCR beta diversity per million T cells dropped in a roughly linear way, and a significant reduction was already evident by age 40. The CMV infection status of donors was not known, potentially confounding age-related changes in expanded clonotypes. The percentage of naive T cells measured by flow cytometry correlated strongly with observed TCR beta diversity.

Donors were around 37 systemically healthy Caucasian individuals from Russia aged 6 to 90 years. Each donor gave ten milliliters of peripheral blood, collected into EDTA-treated Vacutainer tubes. Ficoll-Paque density-gradient centrifugation was used to isolate PBMCs, with at least 6.5 million per sample. Trizol reagent was used to extract total RNA from PBMCs, with at least 6 micrograms per sample. The percentages of naive CD45RAhigh/CD27high T cells were determined by flow cytometry on a PBMC aliquot from every donor. V and J lose 0 bases and 7 bases, and a span of 4 bases separates them. The germline V gene supplies CDR1 ENHRY and CDR2 SYGVKD. From the cysteine up to the phenylalanine, the CDR3 has a length of 12 residues. This entry keeps only the CDR3 DNA: 36 bases, framed from base 1. The library relied on 5' RACE. The reads were generated on an Illumina HiSeq 2500. A second PCR of roughly 6 to 12 cycles was run with a J-beta primer mix and a sample-barcoded 5' primer. A template-switch 5' adaptor carrying 12 random nucleotides introduced a unique molecular identifier onto each TCR beta cDNA molecule. Each sample yielded at least 2.5 million CDR3-containing paired-end reads. The Mint cDNA synthesis kit, primed by a TRBC-specific oligonucleotide, was used to synthesize first-strand cDNA from all RNA. Following uracil-DNA glycosylase treatment, all cDNA underwent a first 18-cycle PCR with the universal primers M1SS and BC2_uni_R. In the paper's pipeline: Each sample was normalized by randomly selecting 1 million high-quality reads, each carrying a distinct molecular identifier. Reads sharing molecular identifiers were discarded rather than binned into consensus sequences. MiTCR, with a Q25 quality threshold and the strictest error-elimination algorithm, was used for CDR3 identification, clonotype clustering and error correction. A nonparametric unseen species model using Euler transformation provided a lower-bound estimate of total TCR beta diversity. TCRdb reprocessed the public reads (quality trimming at Q25 with fastp, clone calling with MiXCR) and kept in-frame beta chains. When rows share a CDR3 protein, they turn into one entry using the most common DNA and genes. The V and J calls, along with clone size, are taken from TCRdb and not from the paper's own processing. The sample includes some 640,000 distinct CDR3 sequences, with 45% to 50% observed a single time. The ten biggest clones cover around 32% of the sample.

Sequencing was carried out using blood. This receptor was obtained from a woman in her fifties or sixties in good health. Recombination linked TRBV10-3 to TRBJ2-1, with no reliable assignment of the D segment. The nucleotide sequence reads as follows: TGTGCCATCAGTGAGTCTGGAAATGAGCAGTTCTTC. Its translation reads: CAISESGNEQFF.